This entry lists 23 T cell receptor beta chains sequenced from one sample in a study of beta chain features in type 1 diabetes. Study-wide results and caveats: TCRB CDR3s were moderately but significantly shorter in Type 1 diabetes patients in all four CD4+ subsets.

No cognate antigen is known for these TCRs. The investigators reverse transcribed all of the isolated RNA, so they sequenced expressed TCRB transcripts. Profiling relied on immunoSEQ multiplex PCR, and the TCRdb table lists in-frame clones only, not all of them. This table holds around 650,000 clones, 9.5% to 15% found once. Input material: naive CD4+ T cells from blood. The receptors were gathered from a man aged 30 to 45 with type 1 diabetes.

A few counts support this clone. This chain connects TRBV28 to TRBJ1-2, with D possibly TRBD1 on 5 matching bases. Trimming removed 6 bases from V and 0 bases from J, with 14 bases in between. This CDR3 region has 15 residues. The V gene's germline CDR1 is MDHEN and CDR2 SYDVKM. CDR3 coding DNA: TGTGCCAGCAGCCCCGCGGGGACCTCTAACTATGGCTACACCTTC. Protein product: CASSPAGTSNYGYTF.

This clone has a handful of counts. V gene TRBV11-2 combines with J gene TRBJ2-7; TRBD1 might be the D (5 bases). Trimming took off 5 bases at V and 9 bases at J, with 11 bases between the two ends. This CDR3 is built from 11 residues. Germline assignment: CDR1 SGHAT and CDR2 FQNNGV. The CDR3 DNA reads as TGTGCCAGCAGCGACAGATTCGGGCAGTACTTC. The encoded protein is CASSDRFGQYF.

This clone showed up just a few times. The chain carries TRBV11-3 and TRBJ2-7; D uncertain. Germline loops: CDR1 SGHNT, CDR2 YENEEA. The CDR3 loop spans 12 amino acids. V lost 6 bases, J lost 5 bases, and 11 bases lay in between. CDR3 bases: TGTGCCAGCAGTCGCGAGTTCCACGAGCAGTACTTC. Amino acid sequence: CASSREFHEQYF.

The chain has TRBV7-2 and TRBJ1-1; maybe TRBD1 (5 bases). The CDR3 is 13 amino acids. V was pared by 5 bases and J by 1 base, with 8 bases between. Germline V gives CDR1 SGHTA, CDR2 FQGNSA. CDR3 in amino acids: CASSQGQNTEAFF. For the CDR3, the DNA is TGTGCCAGCAGCCAAGGACAGAACACTGAAGCTTTCTTT.

This clone has just a few counts. The chain joins TRBV11-2 to TRBJ1-4, with TRBD1 matching 9 bases. V shed 6 bases, J shed 10 bases, and the junction held 12 bases outside the gene matches. Germline values: CDR1 SGHAT, CDR2 FQNNGV. There are 15 residues in the CDR3. The CDR3, as DNA: TGTGCCAGCAGTCTTACAGGGGGCGATCGGAGAAAACTGTTTTTT. Its translation is CASSLTGGDRRKLFF.

With respect to this clone: The sample carries other DNA sequences with the same CDR3. J is TRBJ1-1 and V is TRBV9, with D unclear. CDR3 size: 15 residues. V lost 0 bases, J lost 0 bases, and 9 bases lay in between. Germline V CDR1 and CDR2: SGDLS, YYNGEE. CDR3 sequence reads: CASSVGAGLNTEAFF. The CDR3 DNA follows: TGTGCCAGCAGCGTAGGTGCAGGCCTGAACACTGAAGCTTTCTTT. Based on the CDR3 plus reference TRBV9 and TRBJ1-1, the full variable domain is DSGVTQTPKHLITATGQRVTLRCSPRSGDLSVYWYQQSLDQGLQFLIQYYNGEERAKGNILERFSAQQFPDLHSELNLSSLELGDSALYFCASSVGAGLNTEAFFGQGTRLTVV.

This rearrangement joins TRBV7-3 to TRBJ2-5; 10 nucleotides match TRBD2. In germline, CDR1 is SGHTA, CDR2 FQGTGA. The CDR3 spans 13 residues. V gave up 5 bases and J gave up 5 bases; unmatched junction bases: 2. CDR3 bases: TGTGCCAGCAGCCTGGGACTAGCGGAGACCCAGTACTTC. Translated: CASSLGLAETQYF.

As regards this clone: Other DNA sequences from this sample encode an identical CDR3 as well. This rearrangement joins TRBV6-5 to TRBJ1-6; D is perhaps TRBD1 (5 bases). CDR3 size: 12 residues. Germline lookup yields CDR1 MNHEY and CDR2 SVGAGI. The ends were cut back, 4 bases at V and 7 bases at J, with 5 bases in the middle. CDR3 sequence: CASSSGNSPLHF. Written as DNA, the CDR3 is TGTGCCAGCAGTTCAGGGAATTCACCCCTCCACTTT.

The V and J genes are TRBV6-5 and TRBJ2-7; D gene ambiguous. The V and J ends lost 0 bases and 0 bases respectively, with 12 bases between them. CDR3 length: 16 amino acids. CDR1 and CDR2 (germline): MNHEY, SVGAGI. This CDR3 reads CASSYSLRPASYEQYF. CDR3 nucleotides: TGTGCCAGCAGTTACTCTCTCAGGCCCGCCTCCTACGAGCAGTACTTC.

This clone was picked up a small number of times. Distinct nucleotide sequences in the sample also encode this CDR3. The chain combines TRBV29-1 with TRBJ2-5; unclear D gene. The CDR3 loop spans 14 amino acids. Trimming took 6 bases from V and 0 from J, leaving 14 bases between them. Germline CDR1 and CDR2: SQVTM and ANQGSEA. The DNA of the CDR3 is TGCAGCGTCGATTTGACTGGGAACCAAGAGACCCAGTACTTC. Translating gives CSVDLTGNQETQYF.

V usage is TRBV27 and J usage is TRBJ1-3, with 8 nucleotides matching TRBD1. The CDR3 runs 18 residues. Germline V lookup: CDR1 MNHEY, CDR2 SMNVEV (reference sequence). Losses at the gene ends were 4 bases for V and 0 bases for J; bases not matched to a gene: 11. CDR3: CASSSWAGGPLSGNTIYF. The CDR3 coding sequence is TGTGCCAGCAGTTCTTGGGCAGGGGGCCCTCTCTCTGGAAACACCATATATTTT.

This clone was found a few times. The V call is TRBV18, the J call TRBJ1-6; D remains ambiguous. V was clipped by 3 bases and J by 8 bases, with 8 bases between them. CDR3 length: 13 amino acids. CDR1 and CDR2 (germline): KGHSH, LQKENI. This CDR3 reads CASSPSEDSPLHF. In nucleotides, the CDR3 is TGTGCCAGCTCACCGTCAGAGGATTCACCCCTCCACTTT.

The chain uses TRBV2 and TRBJ1-2, with 9 bases fitting TRBD1. This CDR3 is built from 13 residues. Germline V CDR1 and CDR2: SNHLY, FYNNEI. V shed 6 bases, J shed 8 bases, and the junction held 7 bases outside the gene matches. CDR3 nucleotides: TGTGCCAGCAGCTTACAGGGGGCTCAAGGCTACACCTTC. The encoded protein is CASSLQGAQGYTF. The variable domain in full, completed from reference TRBV2 and TRBJ1-2, reads EPEVTQTPSHQVTQMGQEVILRCVPISNHLYFYWYRQILGQKVEFLVSFYNNEISEKSEIFDDQFSVERPDGSNFTLKIRSTKLEDSAMYFCASSLQGAQGYTFGSGTRLTVV.

This clone was counted only a few times. The V gene is TRBV29-1, the J gene TRBJ2-2; D is unresolved. Germline lookup yields CDR1 SQVTM and CDR2 ANQGSEA. V was trimmed by 7 bases and J by 4 bases, leaving 7 bases between them. The CDR3 has 11 amino acids. CDR3 nucleotide sequence: TGCAGCGCCCGGGTCACCGGGGAGCTGTTTTTT. The encoded protein is CSARVTGELFF.

This clone was recorded at least ten times. The chain links TRBV29-1 to TRBJ2-6; no definite D call. V dropped 1 base and J dropped 2 bases, with 6 bases sitting between them. Germline-derived CDR1 and CDR2 are SQVTM and ANQGSEA. This CDR3 region has 14 residues. CDR3 sequence reads: CSVEGTPGANVLTF. CDR3 sequence (DNA): TGCAGCGTTGAAGGAACCCCTGGGGCCAACGTCCTGACTTTC. Full variable domain (rest looked up from reference TRBV29-1 and TRBJ2-6): SAVISQKPSRDICQRGTSLTIQCQVDSQVTMMFWYRQQPGQSLTLIATANQGSEATYESGFVIDKFPISRPNLTFSTLTVSNMSPEDSSIYLCSVEGTPGANVLTFGAGSRLTVL.

V gene TRBV25-1 combines with J gene TRBJ1-2; TRBD1 is a possible D gene (6 bases). V was pared by 4 bases and J by 0 bases, with 18 bases between. This CDR3 is 17 amino acids long. Germline CDR1 MGHDK, CDR2 SYGVNS. CDR3 residues: CASSADGQIIANYGYTF. The CDR3 DNA reads as TGTGCCAGCAGTGCCGATGGACAGATCATCGCTAACTATGGCTACACCTTC.

This clone showed up just once. The same CDR3 can be traced to other DNA sequences in this sample. CDR3 DNA: TGTGCCAGCAGCTTGGGTCCAGACACTGAAGCTTTCTTT. Translation gives CASSLGPDTEAFF. The gene calls are TRBV7-3 and TRBJ1-1; no definite D call. The germline gives CDR1 SGHTA, CDR2 FQGTGA. The germline V and J ends were trimmed by 3 bases and 3 bases, with 8 bases remaining between them. This CDR3 region has 13 residues. Full variable domain (missing parts from reference TRBV7-3 and TRBJ1-1): GAGVSQTPSNKVTEKGKYVELRCDPISGHTALYWYRQSLGQGPEFLIYFQGTGAADDSGLPNDRFFAVRPEGSVSTLKIQRTERGDSAVYLCASSLGPDTEAFFGQGTRLTVV.

This clone occurred a few times. The chain recombines TRBV7-2 with TRBJ2-4, with D possibly called TRBD1 or TRBD2 (5 bases each). Germline loops: CDR1 SGHTA, CDR2 FQGNSA. This CDR3 comprises 17 residues. Trimming shortened V by 7 bases and J by 1 base, and 20 bases separated the two germline ends. Here the CDR3 reads CASTQAPPGTAKNIQYF. DNA of the CDR3: TGTGCCAGCACCCAAGCCCCACCCGGGACGGCCAAAAACATTCAGTACTTC. The whole variable domain, filled in from reference TRBV7-2 and TRBJ2-4, reads GAGVSQSPSNKVTEKGKDVELRCDPISGHTALYWYRQSLGQGLEFLIYFQGNSAPDKSGLPSDRFSAERTGGSVSTLTIQRTQQEDSAVYLCASTQAPPGTAKNIQYFGAGTRLSVL.

V and J are TRBV7-2 and TRBJ2-5; D unclear. V shed 5 bases and J shed 4 bases, with 14 bases lying between them. The CDR3 has 14 residues. CDR1 is SGHTA, CDR2 FQGNSA, per germline. The DNA of the CDR3 is TGTGCCAGCAGCCCCGGGTCCACCCGAGAGACCCAGTACTTC. Translating it yields CASSPGSTRETQYF. Variable domain in full (rest from reference TRBV7-2 and TRBJ2-5): GAGVSQSPSNKVTEKGKDVELRCDPISGHTALYWYRQSLGQGLEFLIYFQGNSAPDKSGLPSDRFSAERTGGSVSTLTIQRTQQEDSAVYLCASSPGSTRETQYFGPGTRLLVL.

This chain joins TRBV30 and TRBJ1-4; the D gene is possibly TRBD1 (6 bases). Germline V gives CDR1 GTSNPN, CDR2 SVGIG (reference sequence). The length of the CDR3 is 14 residues. The V end lost 6 bases, the J end lost 1 base, and 12 bases lay between the germline ends. Here the CDR3 DNA reads TGTGCCTGCCCAAACAGGGAAACTAATGAAAAACTGTTTTTT. Translated, it gives CACPNRETNEKLFF. Full variable domain (missing parts from reference TRBV30 and TRBJ1-4): SQTIHQWPATLVQPVGSPLSLECTVEGTSNPNLYWYRQAAGRGLQLLFYSVGIGQISSEVPQNLSASRPQDRQFILSSKKLLLSDSGFYLCACPNRETNEKLFFGSGTQLSVL.

The genes are TRBV7-6 and TRBJ2-1; D perhaps matches TRBD2 (6 bases). This CDR3 is 14 amino acids long. The V end was cut by 5 bases, the J end by 3 bases, with 11 bases between. CDR1 is SGHVS and CDR2 is FNYEAQ in the germline V gene. Written as DNA, the CDR3 is TGTGCCAGCAGCCCGGGGGAACTCTACAATGAGCAGTTCTTC. Protein: CASSPGELYNEQFF.

On this clone itself: The sample carries other DNA sequences with the same CDR3. This chain uses TRBV2 with TRBJ1-5; maybe TRBD1 (5 bases). CDR1 and CDR2 (germline): SNHLY, FYNNEI. The CDR3 covers 14 residues. V dropped 7 bases and J dropped 0 bases, with 10 bases sitting between them. CDR3 residues: CASTDSDSNQPQHF. Written as DNA, the CDR3 is TGTGCCAGCACTGACAGTGATAGCAATCAGCCCCAGCATTTT.

This clone was found a few times. This chain links TRBV6-5 with TRBJ1-2; TRBD1 is a possible D gene (5 bases). The CDR3 covers 13 residues. CDR1 MNHEY and CDR2 SVGAGI come from the germline V gene. Trimming left V 2 bases short and J 6 bases short, with 10 bases between. The CDR3 sequence is CASSYPGGDGYTF. The CDR3 coding sequence is TGTGCCAGCAGTTACCCAGGAGGGGATGGCTACACCTTC.